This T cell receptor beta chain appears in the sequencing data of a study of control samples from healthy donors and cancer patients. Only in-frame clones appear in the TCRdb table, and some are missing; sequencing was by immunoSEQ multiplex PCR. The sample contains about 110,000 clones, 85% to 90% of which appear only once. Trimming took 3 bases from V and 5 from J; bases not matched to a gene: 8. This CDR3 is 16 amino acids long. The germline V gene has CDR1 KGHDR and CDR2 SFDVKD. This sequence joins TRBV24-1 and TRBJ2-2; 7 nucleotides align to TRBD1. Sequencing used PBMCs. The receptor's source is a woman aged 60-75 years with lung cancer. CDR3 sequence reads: CATSDNGRGNTGELFF. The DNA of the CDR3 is TGTGCCACCAGTGATAACGGCAGGGGGAATACCGGGGAGCTGTTTTTT.